This is a list of T cell receptor beta chains from one sample in a study of blood T cell repertoires in COVID-19. Sequencing was performed with immunoSEQ multiplex PCR; in TCRdb, only in-frame clones are kept and a portion is missing. The sample has around 330,000 clones; approximately 81% are singletons. The sample consisted of PBMCs or T cells enriched from blood (not recorded which). These receptors were taken from a woman under 40 who had been exposed to COVID-19. CDR3s include the opening cysteine and the closing phenylalanine or tryptophan. A D gene is named only where the DNA matches it firmly. Rows may omit the clone size; those that give it use once, few, many or a size class.

clone size	V gene	CDR3 length	J gene	D gene	CDR3 DNA	CDR3 protein
NA	TRBV5-4	15	TRBJ2-5	NA	TGTGCCAGCAGCTTGGGAGGAGCGGAGCAAGAGACCCAGTACTTC	CASSLGGAEQETQYF
NA	TRBV10-3	15	TRBJ2-5	NA	TGTGCCATCAGTGTCTCCGGACATGAGCAAGAGACCCAGTACTTC	CAISVSGHEQETQYF
NA	TRBV5-1	17	TRBJ2-3	TRBD1	TGCGCCAGCAGCTGGACCACAGGGGAGAATAGCACAGATACGCAGTATTTT	CASSWTTGENSTDTQYF
NA	TRBV9	15	TRBJ1-2	NA	TGTGCCAGCAGCGTAGGGGAGGTGAGGGTTGGCGGCTACACCTTC	CASSVGEVRVGGYTF
few	TRBV9	17	TRBJ2-3	NA	TGTGCCAGCAGCGTAGCGGGGACACAATTCCTCACAGATACGCAGTATTTT	CASSVAGTQFLTDTQYF
few	TRBV5-6	16	TRBJ2-7	NA	TGTGCCAGCAGCTCCCTACAGTATGTTGTCTCCTACGAGCAGTACTTC	CASSSLQYVVSYEQYF
few	TRBV5-1	11	TRBJ1-1	NA	TGCGCCAGCACCGGGAACACTGAAGCTTTCTTT	CASTGNTEAFF
NA	TRBV5-1	15	TRBJ2-1	TRBD1	TGCGCCAGCAGCTTGGCCATTGCCCCGGACAGGAAACTGTTCTTC	CASSLAIAPDRKLFF
NA	TRBV30	14	TRBJ1-5	NA	TGTGCCTGGAGTCCTAACAGGGTCTATCAGCCCCAGCATTTT	CAWSPNRVYQPQHF
NA	TRBV30	11	TRBJ2-2	NA	TGTGCCTGGAGTGTAACTGGGGAGCTGTTTTTT	CAWSVTGELFF
once	TRBV9	19	TRBJ2-1	TRBD2	TGTGCCAGCAGCCCTCGACTCACCTTTCTAGCGGGAGTATCTAATGAGCAGTTCTTC	CASSPRLTFLAGVSNEQFF
once	TRBV19	14	TRBJ2-7	NA	TGTGCCAGTAGTATTTTCCCAGGTAGCTACGAGCAGTACTTC	CASSIFPGSYEQYF
NA	TRBV19	16	TRBJ1-5	NA	TGTGCCAGTAGTGAGAAACGGGCCCCTCAGGGTCAGCCCCAGCATTTT	CASSEKRAPQGQPQHF
NA	TRBV2	13	TRBJ1-1	NA	TGTGCCAGTTTAGCCCAGGGTCTTTCTGAAGCTTTCTTT	CASLAQGLSEAFF
NA	TRBV7-3	15	TRBJ2-2	TRBD2	TGTGCCAGCAGCCCCGGGACTAGCGGAACCGGGGAGCTGTTTTTT	CASSPGTSGTGELFF
NA	TRBV6-5	14	TRBJ1-4	NA	TGTGCCAGCAGTTATACAGGGTCAGGGGAAAAACTGTTTTTT	CASSYTGSGEKLFF
NA	TRBV24-1	14	TRBJ2-7	TRBD1	TGTGCCACCAGCAACGGACAGGGGGCCTACGAGCAGTACTTC	CATSNGQGAYEQYF
NA	TRBV11-1	16	TRBJ1-1	TRBD1	TGTGCCAGCAGCCGTCCCCGCGGGACAGAAAACACTGAAGCTTTCTTT	CASSRPRGTENTEAFF
NA	TRBV28	14	TRBJ1-1	NA	TGTGCCAGCAGTTTGAGGGTAGGGAACACTGAAGCTTTCTTT	CASSLRVGNTEAFF
NA	TRBV18	16	TRBJ2-5	TRBD1	TGTGCCAGCTCTCCGGGACAGGGGACTCTAAGAGAGACCCAGTACTTC	CASSPGQGTLRETQYF
NA	TRBV18	15	TRBJ1-1	NA	TGTGCCAGCTTGACAGGCGACCTTATGAACACTGAAGCTTTCTTT	CASLTGDLMNTEAFF
NA	TRBV4-3	18	TRBJ2-1	TRBD2	TGCGCCAGCAGCCGCCGAGGGGTCACTAGCGGGGGGGCCTCTGAGCAGTTCTTC	CASSRRGVTSGGASEQFF
NA	TRBV18	18	TRBJ1-1	TRBD1	TGTGCCAGCTCACCTTCGGTACGGGACAGCATCATGAACACTGAAGCTTTCTTT	CASSPSVRDSIMNTEAFF
NA	TRBV3-1/TRBV3-2	12	TRBJ2-7	NA	TGTGCCAGCAGCGGGGGGGCATACGAGCAGTACTTC	CASSGGAYEQYF
NA	TRBV4-1	17	TRBJ1-4	TRBD1	TGCGCCAGCAGCTTACATCCGGGACAGGGTTTTAATGAAAAACTGTTTTTT	CASSLHPGQGFNEKLFF
NA	TRBV28	12	TRBJ1-2	NA	TGTGCCAGCAGTACGGGGGGCAGGGGCTACACCTTC	CASSTGGRGYTF
NA	TRBV28	17	TRBJ2-3	TRBD2	TGTGCCAGCAGTTTCGGACTAGCGGGAGGAAAAACAGATACGCAGTATTTT	CASSFGLAGGKTDTQYF
NA	TRBV19	13	TRBJ1-1	TRBD1	TGTGCCAGTAGCGTCACCGGGACAGGGGACGCTTTCTTT	CASSVTGTGDAFF
few	TRBV19	16	TRBJ2-7	TRBD1	TGTGCCAGTAGTGTCAAAACCGGGACAGGGGTAAGCGAGCAGTACTTC	CASSVKTGTGVSEQYF
NA	TRBV5-1	16	TRBJ2-5	TRBD2	TGCGCCAGCAGCTCCCGGCTAGCGGGGTTCCAAGAGACCCAGTACTTC	CASSSRLAGFQETQYF
NA	TRBV7-8	17	TRBJ2-2	TRBD2	TGTGCCAGCAGGTTTAGCGGGGGGAACCCTTTTACCGGGGAGCTGTTTTTT	CASRFSGGNPFTGELFF
few	TRBV21-1	18	TRBJ2-7	NA	TGTGCCAGCAGCAAAGAATTTGGTGGCGGGGGCGAAACCTACGAGCAGTACTTC	CASSKEFGGGGETYEQYF
NA	TRBV9	16	TRBJ1-6	TRBD1	TGTGCCAGCAGCGCGGATTTCGGACAGGGACAGACACCCCTCCACTTT	CASSADFGQGQTPLHF
NA	TRBV19	14	TRBJ1-5	NA	TGTGCCAGTAGTATCCAGGCGGGAAATCAGCCCCAGCATTTT	CASSIQAGNQPQHF
NA	TRBV28	15	TRBJ1-2	NA	TGTGCCAGCAGTTTTAGTGACATAGCTAACTATGGCTACACCTTC	CASSFSDIANYGYTF
NA	TRBV5-5	15	TRBJ1-4	TRBD1	TGTGCCAGCAGTTCTACAGGGGCAACTAATGAAAAACTGTTTTTT	CASSSTGATNEKLFF
NA	TRBV6-5	13	TRBJ1-4	NA	TGTGCCAGTCTGGGAGGGGCCTGGGAAAAACTGTTTTTT	CASLGGAWEKLFF
NA	TRBV28	14	TRBJ1-5	NA	TGTGCCAGCAGGGTCAGGGAATACAATCAGCCCCAGCATTTT	CASRVREYNQPQHF
NA	TRBV28	11	TRBJ1-5	NA	TGTGCCAGCAGTTCAATTCAGCCCCAGCATTTT	CASSSIQPQHF
once	TRBV5-4	15	TRBJ2-3	NA	TGTGCCAGCAGCACCACCACAGGGAGGGGAGATACGCAGTATTTT	CASSTTTGRGDTQYF
NA	TRBV6-1	14	TRBJ1-2	NA	TGTGCCAGCAGTGAAGTCCGTCAGGCTGATGGCTACACCTTC	CASSEVRQADGYTF
NA	TRBV7-9	15	TRBJ1-6	TRBD1	TGTGCCAGCAGCTTCTGGACAGGGTATAATTCACCCCTCCACTTT	CASSFWTGYNSPLHF
NA	TRBV4-2	14	TRBJ1-1	NA	TGTGCCAGCAGCCAAGAGACCGGGGTAGGAAAAGCTTTCTTT	CASSQETGVGKAFF
NA	TRBV18	14	TRBJ1-4	NA	TGTGCCAGCTCACCGGGAGAATATAATGAAAAACTGTTTTTT	CASSPGEYNEKLFF
NA	TRBV28	15	TRBJ1-2	NA	TGTGCCAGCAGTTTGTCTAGCCCAGCTAACTATGGCTACACCTTC	CASSLSSPANYGYTF
NA	TRBV28	16	TRBJ1-2	NA	TGTGCCAGCAGCGATCAAATAGGAGAATTCAATTATGGCTACACCTTC	CASSDQIGEFNYGYTF
NA	TRBV27	12	TRBJ1-2	NA	TGTGCCAGTAGTTCTCGGGGTAGAGGCTACACCTTC	CASSSRGRGYTF
NA	TRBV7-2	16	TRBJ2-7	NA	TGTGCCAGCAGCTTAGTGCTAGCTGGTTTGAAGGACGAGCAGTACTTC	CASSLVLAGLKDEQYF
NA	TRBV30	13	TRBJ2-3	NA	TGTGCCTGTTGCGGCGGGGTAACAGATACGCAGTATTTT	CACCGGVTDTQYF
NA	TRBV5-1	14	TRBJ1-4	TRBD1	TGCGCCAGCAGCTTGGGGACAGGCAATGAAAAACTGTTTTTT	CASSLGTGNEKLFF
few	TRBV2	14	TRBJ1-1	NA	TGTGCCAGCAGTCCAGGGAGGGGGAACACTGAAGCTTTCTTT	CASSPGRGNTEAFF
few	TRBV12-3/TRBV12-4	13	TRBJ1-2	NA	TGTGCCAGCGAACCCCAATGGGCGGGGGGCTACACCTTC	CASEPQWAGGYTF
NA	TRBV5-1	15	TRBJ1-1	TRBD1	TGCGCCAGCAGCTCTGGGGACAGGGCTGGCACTGAAGCTTTCTTT	CASSSGDRAGTEAFF
NA	TRBV24-1	13	TRBJ2-7	NA	TGTGCCACCAGTGAAACTGGGGGGTTCAAGCAGTACTTC	CATSETGGFKQYF
NA	TRBV7-8	13	TRBJ2-5	NA	TGTGCCAGCAGCTTAGATTCCCGGGAGACCCAGTACTTC	CASSLDSRETQYF